The 2 T cell receptor beta chains in this list originate from one sample, sequenced in a study of blood T cell repertoires in COVID-19. The protocol was immunoSEQ multiplex PCR, while the TCRdb copy is restricted to in-frame clones and leaves out a portion. This table has just under 90,000 clones, about 87% appearing once. Sequenced material: peripheral blood. These receptors all stem from a man in his sixties with acute or convalescent COVID-19.

This chain links TRBV6-6 with TRBJ1-4; D remains unclear. The CDR3 contains 15 residues. The germline CDR1 and CDR2 sequences are MNHNY and SVGAGI (reference sequence). The V gene lost 5 bases and the J gene lost 5 bases, with 15 bases spanning the gap. CDR3 sequence (DNA): TGTGCCAGCAGTGGCGGTCTGGGAGACAATGAAAAACTGTTTTTT. Protein sequence: CASSGGLGDNEKLFF.

CDR3 bases: TGCGCCAGCAGCTTGGGGACAGGGGGCTTTGACACTGAAGCTTTCTTT. Residues: CASSLGTGGFDTEAFF. The genes are TRBV5-1 and TRBJ1-1, with 11 bases fitting TRBD1. Germline trimming cut 0 bases from V and 3 bases from J; bases unmatched to any gene: 4. Germline CDR1 reads SGHRS; CDR2 reads YFSETQ. The CDR3 has 16 residues.